This T cell receptor (beta chain) derives from a study of blood T cell repertoires in COVID-19. As for the study in general: Sample material is recorded as cDNA or gDNA derived from T cells, B-cell-depleted T cells, or PBMCs.

This CDR3 contains 17 residues. TCRdb's copy holds only in-frame clones and misses some; the assay was immunoSEQ multiplex PCR. Here the sample spans 130,000 to 150,000 clones, around 82% being singletons. Recruits, aged roughly 18 to 100 years, lived in under 25 US areas. Each participant's cohort was designated according to participant-reported clinical history. The clonotype was recovered from a man aged 40-50 years with acute COVID-19. The specimen sequenced was PBMCs or T cells enriched from blood (not recorded which). V is TRBV21-1 and J is TRBJ2-2; the table names TRBD1, a call not compared with the DNA. TRBV21-1 is an annotated pseudogene. The CDR3 loop is CASSKSPGTGATGELFF. CDR3 sequence (DNA): TGTGCCAGCAGCAAAAGCCCCGGGACAGGGGCCACCGGGGAGCTGTTTTTT.